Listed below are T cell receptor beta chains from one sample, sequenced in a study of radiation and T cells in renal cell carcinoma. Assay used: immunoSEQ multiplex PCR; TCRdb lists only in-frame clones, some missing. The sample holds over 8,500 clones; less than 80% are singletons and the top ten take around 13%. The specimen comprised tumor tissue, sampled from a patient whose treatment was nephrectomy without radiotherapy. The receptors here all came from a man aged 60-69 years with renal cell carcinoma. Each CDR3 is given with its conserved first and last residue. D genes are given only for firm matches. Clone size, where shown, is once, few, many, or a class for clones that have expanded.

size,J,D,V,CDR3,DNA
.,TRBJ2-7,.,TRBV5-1,CASSLWTAYEQYF,TGCGCCAGCAGCTTATGGACAGCATACGAGCAGTACTTC
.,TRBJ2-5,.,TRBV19,CASSMRRVSETQYF,TGTGCCAGTAGTATGCGTCGGGTAAGCGAGACCCAGTACTTC
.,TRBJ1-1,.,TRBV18,CASSPPGGENTEAFF,TGTGCCAGCTCACCACCTGGCGGAGAGAACACTGAAGCTTTCTTT
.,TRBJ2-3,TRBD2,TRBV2,CASSELAGRTDTQYF,TGTGCCAGCAGTGAACTAGCGGGTCGCACAGATACGCAGTATTTT
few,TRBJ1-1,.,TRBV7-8,CASSLGTTEAFF,TGTGCCAGCAGCTTAGGGACCACTGAAGCTTTCTTT
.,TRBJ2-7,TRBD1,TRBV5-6,CASSRQGSYEQYF,TGTGCCAGCTCGCGACAGGGTTCCTACGAGCAGTACTTC
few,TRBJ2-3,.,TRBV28,CASSPTGTSTDTQYF,TGTGCCAGCAGTCCGACCGGGACTTCCACAGATACGCAGTATTTT
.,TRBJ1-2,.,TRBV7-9,CASSSLSGGRVGGYTF,TGTGCCAGCAGCTCCCTGTCGGGGGGCAGAGTGGGAGGCTACACCTTC
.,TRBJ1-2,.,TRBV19,CASSTGTRQNYGYTF,TGTGCCAGTAGTACCGGGACAAGACAGAACTATGGCTACACCTTC
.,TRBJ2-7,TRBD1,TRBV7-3,CASSAELGQGASEQYF,TGTGCCAGCAGCGCCGAGCTCGGACAGGGCGCGAGCGAGCAGTACTTC
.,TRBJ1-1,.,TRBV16,CASSQDSPIAEAFF,TGTGCCAGCAGCCAAGACTCCCCCATTGCTGAAGCTTTCTTT
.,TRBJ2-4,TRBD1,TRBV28,CASSITGVDIQYF,TGTGCCAGCAGCATCACAGGGGTTGACATTCAGTACTTC
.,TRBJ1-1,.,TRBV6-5,CASSVPGGTEAFF,TGTGCCAGCAGTGTACCAGGCGGTACTGAAGCTTTCTTT
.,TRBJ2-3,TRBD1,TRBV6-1,CASSERDRGTSTQYF,TGTGCCAGCAGTGAAAGGGACAGGGGGACGAGTACGCAGTATTTT
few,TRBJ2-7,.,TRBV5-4,CASSPLGSGTYEQYF,TGTGCCAGCAGCCCCCTGGGGAGCGGAACTTACGAGCAGTACTTC
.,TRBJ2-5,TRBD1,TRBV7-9,CASSPYGVETGKETQYF,TGTGCCAGCAGCCCTTATGGGGTGGAGACAGGGAAAGAGACCCAGTACTTC
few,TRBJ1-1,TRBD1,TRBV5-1,CASSGGTGTEAFF,TGCGCCAGCAGCGGGGGGACAGGAACTGAAGCTTTCTTT
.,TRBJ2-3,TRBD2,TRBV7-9,CASSLDPSGRTDTQYF,TGTGCCAGCAGCTTAGACCCTAGCGGGAGGACAGATACGCAGTATTTT
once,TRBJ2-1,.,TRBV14,CASSQDWRGQFF,TGTGCCAGCAGCCAAGATTGGAGGGGGCAGTTCTTC
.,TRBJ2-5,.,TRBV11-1,CASSFSGFAQETQYF,TGTGCCAGCAGCTTTAGCGGATTCGCCCAAGAGACCCAGTACTTC
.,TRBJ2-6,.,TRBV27,CASRVGSGANVLTF,TGTGCCAGCAGGGTGGGATCTGGGGCCAACGTCCTGACTTTC
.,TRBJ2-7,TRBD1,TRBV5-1,CASSVGTAYEQYF,TGCGCCAGCAGCGTCGGGACAGCCTACGAGCAGTACTTC